A single sample gave rise to the 27 T cell receptor beta chains below, sequenced in a study of human T cells and chemical hapten exposure. Stated time point: pre-sensitization, week 0. Noted treatment: therapeutic diphenylcyclopropenone sensitization with weekly scalp DPC. TCRdb reanalysed the RACE reads using MiXCR and keeps one entry per CDR3 protein. Of some 400,000 distinct CDR3 sequences in the sample, roughly 5% were seen once. Specimen: whole blood, collected in connection with sensitization to the hapten diphenylcyclopropenone (DPC). The receptors originated from a woman between 50 and 59 years old with alopecia areata. Some clones in this sample may be carry-over from other donors' samples.

This clonotype was counted a few times. The rearrangement joins TRBV5-1 to TRBJ1-2; 7 positions match TRBD1. The germline V gene has CDR1 SGHRS and CDR2 YFSETQ. The CDR3 extends over 15 amino acids. The junction had 5 bases not matched to a gene; V was cut back by 1 base and J by 2 bases. The CDR3 reads CASSLTTGQNYGYTF. The CDR3 DNA sequence: TGCGCCAGCAGCTTGACGACAGGGCAGAACTATGGCTACACCTTC.

This clonotype turned up a few times. The V gene is TRBV9, the J gene TRBJ2-1; 8 bases line up with TRBD1. Trimming at V came to 3 bases and at J to 3 bases, leaving 8 bases not matched to a gene. CDR1 is SGDLS and CDR2 is YYNGEE in the germline V gene. The CDR3 spans 16 residues. The CDR3 is CASSAEDRVGYNEQFF. The CDR3 coding sequence is TGTGCCAGCAGCGCCGAGGACAGGGTGGGCTACAATGAGCAGTTCTTC.

The chain carries TRBV30 and TRBJ1-3; a possible D gene is TRBD1 (6 bases). The CDR3 has 13 amino acids. Germline CDR1 GTSNPN, CDR2 SVGIG (reference sequence). The ends were cut back, 4 bases at V and 4 bases at J, with 11 bases in the middle. The CDR3 region is CAWNRDNGNTIYF. The DNA of the CDR3 is TGTGCCTGGAACCGGGACAACGGAAACACCATATATTTT.

In this sample, this clonotype turned up many times. The gene calls are TRBV5-5 and TRBJ2-7, with TRBD1 as a possible D gene (6 bases). Germline CDR1 and CDR2: SGHKS and YYEKEE (reference sequence). This CDR3 has 15 amino acids. V lost 4 bases to trimming and J lost 3 bases, with 17 bases between them. The CDR3 coding sequence is TGTGCCAGCAGCCCTAGGGGGAGTCCATTCTACGAGCAGTACTTC. Translated: CASSPRGSPFYEQYF.

The J gene is TRBJ2-1, the V gene TRBV7-9, with 12 bases identical to TRBD2. Trimming cost V 1 base and J 5 bases; bases outside gene matches: 3. This CDR3 comprises 16 residues. CDR1 and CDR2 (germline): SEHNR, FQNEAQ (reference sequence). CDR3 sequence reads: CASSLGLAGANNEQFF. CDR3 DNA: TGTGCCAGCAGCTTAGGACTAGCGGGGGCTAACAATGAGCAGTTCTTC.

The table lists this clonotype with many counts. The gene calls are TRBV11-2 and TRBJ1-5; TRBD1 matches at 8 bases. The germline gives CDR1 SGHAT, CDR2 FQNNGV. CDR3 size: 15 residues. V was clipped by 6 bases and J by 6 bases; unmatched bases: 10. DNA of the CDR3: TGTGCCAGCAGTCGCGACAGGGGCAGTAGTCAGCCCCAGCATTTT. It yields the protein CASSRDRGSSQPQHF.

In DNA form, the CDR3 reads TGCGCCAGCAGCCAAGATATCGAGGGATTCAATCAGCCCCAGCATTTT. Protein product: CASSQDIEGFNQPQHF. The chain recombines TRBV4-1 with TRBJ1-5; D is unclear. This CDR3 has 16 residues. The ends were cut back, 0 bases at V and 3 bases at J, with 12 bases in the middle. CDR1 is MGHRA and CDR2 is YSYEKL in the germline V gene.

This clonotype appeared many times. V is TRBV4-1 and J is TRBJ2-1; possibly TRBD2 for D (7 bases). This CDR3 has 17 residues. CDR1 is MGHRA and CDR2 is YSYEKL in the germline V gene. The V end was cut by 3 bases, the J end by 0 bases, with 15 bases between. CDR3 amino acids: CASSHSGGPSSYNEQFF. The CDR3 DNA reads as TGCGCCAGCAGCCACTCCGGGGGGCCCTCCTCCTACAATGAGCAGTTCTTC.

This clonotype was detected ten times or more. The rearrangement uses TRBV19 and TRBJ2-7; D may be TRBD2 (5 bases). This CDR3 has 13 residues. Germline CDR1 reads LNHDA; CDR2 reads SQIVND (reference sequence). Trimming pared 5 bases from V and 3 bases from J, leaving 11 bases between. CDR3 protein: CASSPGNFYEQYF. The CDR3 nucleotides read TGTGCCAGTAGTCCCGGGAATTTCTACGAGCAGTACTTC. The whole variable domain, remainder taken from reference TRBV19 and TRBJ2-7, is DGGITQSPKYLFRKEGQNVTLSCEQNLNHDAMYWYRQDPGQGLRLIYYSQIVNDFQKGDIAEGYSVSREKKESFPLTVTSAQKNPTAFYLCASSPGNFYEQYFGPGTRLTVT.

This clonotype turned up a few times. V is TRBV27 and J is TRBJ1-5; maybe TRBD1 (5 bases). The CDR3 contains 14 residues. The V and J ends lost 3 bases and 3 bases respectively, with 9 bases between them. Germline values: CDR1 MNHEY, CDR2 SMNVEV (reference sequence). CDR3: CASSFGGINQPQHF. The CDR3 coding sequence is TGTGCCAGCAGTTTTGGGGGGATCAATCAGCCCCAGCATTTT.

This clonotype showed up many times. This sequence joins TRBV5-6 and TRBJ2-7; 9 nucleotides align to TRBD1. The V gene end was trimmed by 0 bases and the J gene end by 7 bases; junction bases not matched to a gene: 11. CDR1 and CDR2 (germline): SGHDT, YYEEEE. The CDR3 covers 16 residues. This CDR3 is CASSLARRGTGREQYF. Written as DNA, the CDR3 is TGTGCCAGCAGCTTGGCCCGTCGTGGGACAGGGCGGGAGCAGTACTTC. The full variable domain, completed using reference TRBV5-6 and TRBJ2-7, is DAGVTQSPTHLIKTRGQQVTLRCSPKSGHDTVSWYQQALGQGPQFIFQYYEEEERQRGNFPDRFSGHQFPNYSSELNVNALLLGDSALYLCASSLARRGTGREQYFGPGTRLTVT.

The chain couples TRBV7-3 to TRBJ1-2; tentatively, D is TRBD1 (6 bases). The CDR3 covers 13 residues. The ends were cut back, 2 bases at V and 8 bases at J, with 12 bases in the middle. The V gene's germline CDR1 is SGHTA and CDR2 FQGTGA. As DNA, the CDR3 is TGTGCCAGCAGCTTAGGGGGGCTCGAAGGCTACACCTTC. Its translation is CASSLGGLEGYTF.

The chain links TRBV20-1 to TRBJ2-1; a weak D match, TRBD2 (5 bases). The germline gives CDR1 DFQATT, CDR2 SNEGSKA (reference sequence). CDR3 length: 14 amino acids. Trimming shortened V by 0 bases and J by 9 bases, and 15 bases separated the two germline ends. The CDR3 is CSAREGLADPEQFF. For the CDR3, the DNA is TGCAGTGCTAGAGAAGGACTCGCCGACCCTGAGCAGTTCTTC.

This clonotype was found many times. The V gene is TRBV6-5, the J gene TRBJ2-7; possible D gene TRBD2, 6 bases. V was trimmed by 4 bases and J by 4 bases, leaving 20 bases between them. This CDR3 region has 16 residues. In germline, CDR1 is MNHEY, CDR2 SVGAGI. The CDR3 region is CASSWIGPGEGYEQYF. DNA for the CDR3: TGTGCCAGCAGTTGGATTGGTCCGGGAGAGGGATACGAGCAGTACTTC.

This clonotype was counted many times. The rearrangement joins TRBV12-3 or TRBV12-4 to TRBJ2-7, with 8 bases lining up with TRBD1. This CDR3 contains 14 residues. The V segment lost 6 bases and the J segment 6 bases; nucleotides outside the gene matches: 10. The CDR3 DNA reads as TGTGCCAGCAGAACCGGGACAGGCCTCGGCGAGCAGTACTTC. This encodes CASRTGTGLGEQYF.

The rearrangement uses TRBV19 and TRBJ1-6; D gene uncertain. Between the trimmed V and J ends, which lost 7 bases and 4 bases, there was a span of 8 bases. The germline V gene has CDR1 LNHDA and CDR2 SQIVND (reference sequence). CDR3 length equals 13 residues. CDR3 DNA sequence: TGTGCCAGTACCTCCGGATATAATTCACCCCTCCACTTT. Protein: CASTSGYNSPLHF.

This clonotype was seen repeatedly, ten times or more. V usage is TRBV28 and J usage is TRBJ2-2; D gene uncertain. Trimming took off 6 bases at V and 0 bases at J, with 5 bases between the two ends. Germline CDR1 MDHEN, CDR2 SYDVKM. The CDR3 is 13 residues long. The CDR3 reads CASRYANTGELFF. The CDR3 nucleotides read TGTGCCAGCAGGTACGCGAACACCGGGGAGCTGTTTTTT.

This clonotype was recorded many times. The chain uses TRBV30 and TRBJ2-1, with a possible D match to TRBD2 (5 bases). Germline loops: CDR1 GTSNPN, CDR2 SVGIG (reference sequence). V was trimmed by 3 bases and J by 3 bases, leaving 9 bases between them. The CDR3 has 13 amino acids. The DNA of the CDR3 is TGTGCCTGGAGCCCGGGGAACTACAATGAGCAGTTCTTC. Its protein is CAWSPGNYNEQFF.

This clonotype was seen a few times. The chain carries TRBV7-2 and TRBJ2-1; 8 bases agree with TRBD1. This CDR3 is built from 13 residues. Germline V gene data show CDR1 as SGHTA and CDR2 as FQGNSA. J was trimmed by 9 bases and V by 4 bases; bases with no gene match: 5. CDR3 region: CASSSDRGGEQFF. CDR3 nucleotide sequence: TGTGCCAGCAGCTCCGACAGGGGAGGTGAGCAGTTCTTC.

There are many counts of this clonotype. The chain links TRBV2 to TRBJ2-5; D remains unclear. The CDR3 has 13 amino acids. The ends were cut back, 7 bases at V and 1 base at J, with 10 bases in the middle. From germline, CDR1 is SNHLY and CDR2 FYNNEI. CDR3 DNA sequence: TGTGCCAGCAAGCGACTGATCCAAGAGACCCAGTACTTC. Amino acid sequence: CASKRLIQETQYF.

This chain connects TRBV7-2 to TRBJ2-7; D may be TRBD2 (6 bases). The CDR3 has 16 residues. CDR1 SGHTA and CDR2 FQGNSA come from the germline V gene. V was trimmed by 1 base and J by 7 bases, leaving 20 bases between them. CDR3 loop: CASSLVAALGGAEQYF. The DNA for the CDR3 is TGTGCCAGCAGCTTAGTAGCGGCTTTAGGCGGAGCTGAGCAGTACTTC.

J is TRBJ1-2 and V is TRBV10-3; weak D call: TRBD1 (6 bases). The germline V and J ends were trimmed by 4 bases and 6 bases, with 12 bases remaining between them. This CDR3 is 13 amino acids long. Germline V gene lookup returns CDR1 ENHRY and CDR2 SYGVKD. Written as DNA, the CDR3 is TGTGCCATCAGTGGGACAGCTCAAAATGGCTACACCTTC. It is translated as CAISGTAQNGYTF.

This clonotype was picked up a small number of times. The chain recombines TRBV7-2 with TRBJ1-1, with 7 positions matching TRBD1. Trimming took 7 bases from V and 0 from J; bases not matched to a gene: 11. This CDR3 region has 16 residues. CDR1 is SGHTA, CDR2 FQGNSA, per germline. CDR3 nucleotides: TGTGCCAGCATCCTGATTGACAGGGACTTGAACACTGAAGCTTTCTTT. Translating gives CASILIDRDLNTEAFF.

This clonotype was counted ten times or more. J is TRBJ2-7 and V is TRBV20-1; D may be TRBD2 (6 bases). Germline-derived CDR1 and CDR2 are DFQATT and SNEGSKA (reference sequence). The CDR3 spans 15 residues. V was shortened by 2 bases and J by 7 bases, with 21 bases between the two germline ends. This chain's CDR3 is CSARNPKSGLTEQYF. The CDR3 DNA is TGCAGTGCTAGAAACCCAAAAAGCGGGCTAACGGAGCAGTACTTC.

This chain joins TRBV27 and TRBJ2-3; 9 bases are a match to TRBD1. J gave up 1 base and V 6 bases, and 5 bases lay outside the gene matches. This CDR3 comprises 15 residues. Germline loops: CDR1 MNHEY, CDR2 SMNVEV (reference sequence). The CDR3 spells CASSDRDRGTDTQYF. Here the CDR3 DNA reads TGTGCCAGCAGCGACCGGGACAGGGGCACAGATACGCAGTATTTT.

This clonotype was picked up many times. This chain joins TRBV28 and TRBJ2-7, with D possibly being TRBD1 (5 bases). From germline, CDR1 is MDHEN and CDR2 SYDVKM. The CDR3 loop spans 15 amino acids. The germline V and J ends were trimmed by 4 bases and 5 bases, with 18 bases remaining between them. The CDR3 reads CASSSPVGAAHEQYF. The CDR3 coding sequence is TGTGCCAGCAGTTCCCCCGTTGGGGCCGCACACGAGCAGTACTTC.

This clonotype was counted many times. CDR3 in amino acids: CASSVQGTGNTEAFF. The CDR3 DNA follows: TGTGCCAGCAGTGTTCAGGGGACCGGCAACACTGAAGCTTTCTTT. This rearrangement joins TRBV12-3 or TRBV12-4 to TRBJ1-1, with D tentatively TRBD1 (6 bases). Trimming removed 5 bases at V and 2 bases at J, with 15 bases between. This CDR3 has 15 amino acids.